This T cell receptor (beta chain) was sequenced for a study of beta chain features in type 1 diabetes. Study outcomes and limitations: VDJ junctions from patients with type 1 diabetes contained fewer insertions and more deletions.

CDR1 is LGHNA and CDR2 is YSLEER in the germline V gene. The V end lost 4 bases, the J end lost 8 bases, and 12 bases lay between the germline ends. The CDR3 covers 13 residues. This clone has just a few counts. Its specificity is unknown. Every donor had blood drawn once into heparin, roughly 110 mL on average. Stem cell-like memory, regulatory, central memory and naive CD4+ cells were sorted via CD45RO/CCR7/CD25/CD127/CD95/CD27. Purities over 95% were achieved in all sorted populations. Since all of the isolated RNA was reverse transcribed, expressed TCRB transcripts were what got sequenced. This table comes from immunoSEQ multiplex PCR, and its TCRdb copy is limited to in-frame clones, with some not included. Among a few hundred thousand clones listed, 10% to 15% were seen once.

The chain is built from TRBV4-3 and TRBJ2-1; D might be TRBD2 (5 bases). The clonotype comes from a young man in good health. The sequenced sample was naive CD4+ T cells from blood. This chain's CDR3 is CASSPRLSYEQFF. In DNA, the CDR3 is TGCGCCAGCAGCCCTAGACTAAGTTATGAGCAGTTCTTC.